The 16 T cell receptor beta chains in this list originate from one sample, sequenced in a study of blood T cell repertoires in COVID-19. The data were produced by immunoSEQ multiplex PCR, yet TCRdb's version contains in-frame clones alone and is incomplete. The sample has about 69,000 clones; 75% to 80% are singletons. Sequences were obtained from peripheral blood. The receptor source for this set is a human donor in a cohort sampled during active COVID-19.

The chain carries TRBV19 and TRBJ2-1; weak D call: TRBD1 (5 bases). The V end was cut by 10 bases, the J end by 2 bases, with 18 bases between. Germline V gene data show CDR1 as LNHDA and CDR2 as SQIVND (reference sequence). This CDR3 is 15 amino acids long. CDR3 DNA: TGTGCCACCAGCCTTAGACAGCTTGCCTACAATGAGCAGTTCTTC. Translation gives CATSLRQLAYNEQFF.

V and J are TRBV19 and TRBJ1-6, with 9 bases aligning to TRBD1. The CDR3 extends over 17 amino acids. Unmatched junction bases numbered 8, after V lost 4 bases and J lost 4 bases. Germline V CDR1 and CDR2: LNHDA, SQIVND (reference sequence). CDR3 nucleotide sequence: TGTGCCAGTAGTACCGGACAGGGGCCACCATATAATTCACCCCTCCACTTT. It codes for CASSTGQGPPYNSPLHF.

The V and J genes are TRBV27 and TRBJ2-7; D unclear. CDR1 MNHEY and CDR2 SMNVEV come from the germline V gene (reference sequence). CDR3 length equals 12 residues. V lost 5 bases, J lost 6 bases, and 11 bases lay in between. The CDR3 DNA reads TGTGCCAGCAGTCCCCTCCTCGGCGAGCAGTACTTC. Protein: CASSPLLGEQYF.

By proportion, this clone is hyperexpanded. This chain uses TRBV7-2 with TRBJ2-7; the match to TRBD2 covers 10 bases. There are 15 residues in the CDR3. Germline assignment: CDR1 SGHTA and CDR2 FQGNSA. Trimming removed 5 bases from V and 0 bases from J; junction bases left unmatched: 4. CDR3 sequence: CASSEASGSSYEQYF. The CDR3 nucleotides read TGTGCCAGCAGCGAAGCTAGCGGGAGCTCCTACGAGCAGTACTTC.

This clone was seen many times. The V and J genes are TRBV3-1 (or the pseudogene TRBV3-2) and TRBJ1-1; maybe TRBD1 (5 bases). Germline CDR1 reads LGHDT; CDR2 reads YNNKEL (reference sequence). The V end lost 8 bases, the J end lost 1 base, and 14 bases lay between the germline ends. CDR3 size: 14 residues. The CDR3 is CASWGGEGNTEAFF. CDR3 DNA sequence: TGTGCCAGCTGGGGAGGGGAGGGGAACACTGAAGCTTTCTTT.

This chain links TRBV28 with TRBJ1-1; 11 nucleotides match TRBD1. This CDR3 has 16 residues. In germline, CDR1 is MDHEN, CDR2 SYDVKM. The junction had 11 bases not matched to a gene; V was cut back by 6 bases and J by 5 bases. CDR3 in amino acids: CASRADRGQGRTEAFF. CDR3 coding DNA: TGTGCCAGCAGAGCGGACAGGGGGCAGGGTCGGACTGAAGCTTTCTTT.

This rearrangement joins TRBV11-3 to TRBJ2-3, with a tentative D call TRBD1 (5 bases). Per germline, CDR1 SGHNT and CDR2 YENEEA. This CDR3 has 15 amino acids. V lost 1 base to trimming and J lost 1 base, with 9 bases between them. The chain's CDR3 is CASSLGTGRTDTQYF. The CDR3 nucleotides are TGTGCCAGCAGCTTAGGTACAGGCCGCACAGATACGCAGTATTTT.

The chain is built from TRBV6-4 and TRBJ1-2; perhaps TRBD1 as D (6 bases). The CDR3 extends over 13 amino acids. V was shortened by 2 bases and J by 9 bases, with 13 bases between the two germline ends. Germline V CDR1 and CDR2: MRHNA, SNTAGT. In DNA, the CDR3 is TGTGCCAGCAGTGACGGGGGGGCTAGAAGCTACACCTTC. Protein: CASSDGGARSYTF.

The chain combines TRBV11-2 with TRBJ2-7; the D is unclear. Deletions cut 5 bases from V and 5 bases from J, with 19 bases between. Germline V gene sequence: CDR1 SGHAT, CDR2 FQNNGV. The length of the CDR3 is 15 residues. DNA of the CDR3: TGTGCCAGCAGCCCTGACTTGACCCGGGTTAACGAGCAGTACTTC. Translating gives CASSPDLTRVNEQYF. The full variable domain, with the rest looked up from reference TRBV11-2 and TRBJ2-7, is EAGVAQSPRYKIIEKRQSVAFWCNPISGHATLYWYQQILGQGPKLLIQFQNNGVVDDSQLPKDRFSAERLKGVDSTLKIQPAKLEDSAVYLCASSPDLTRVNEQYFGPGTRLTVT.

The chain is built from TRBV11-2 and TRBJ1-2, with D possibly matching TRBD1 (5 bases). The CDR3 extends over 11 amino acids. V shed 2 bases and J shed 13 bases, with 11 bases lying between them. Germline V CDR1 and CDR2: SGHAT, FQNNGV. CDR3 residues: CASSLSGFRTF. As DNA, the CDR3 is TGTGCCAGCAGCTTATCAGGGTTTCGCACCTTC.

The chain combines TRBV19 with TRBJ2-7; the D gene is possibly TRBD1 (6 bases). There are 13 residues in the CDR3. The V gene lost 8 bases and the J gene lost 0 bases, with 11 bases spanning the gap. Germline V gene data show CDR1 as LNHDA and CDR2 as SQIVND (reference sequence). The CDR3 bases are TGTGCCAGTTCGGGGACACTCTCCTACGAGCAGTACTTC. Translation gives CASSGTLSYEQYF.

The sample holds one count of this clone. V is TRBV3-1 (or the pseudogene TRBV3-2) and J is TRBJ2-3; the D is unclear. The V gene's germline CDR1 is LGHDT and CDR2 YNNKEL (reference sequence). V gave up 5 bases and J gave up 5 bases, with 8 bases separating them. This CDR3 contains 12 residues. DNA of the CDR3: TGTGCCAGCAGCTACCAGGAAGATACGCAGTATTTT. Amino acid sequence: CASSYQEDTQYF.

This clone was seen a handful of times. This chain links TRBV24-1 with TRBJ1-2; D remains unclear. V shed 7 bases and J shed 7 bases, with 15 bases lying between them. The CDR3 runs to 13 residues. Germline lookup yields CDR1 KGHDR and CDR2 SFDVKD. CDR3 in DNA: TGTGCCACCAGACCAGATCAGGCGAGTGGCTACACCTTC. It encodes CATRPDQASGYTF.

This chain uses TRBV28 with TRBJ2-7, with unresolved D. Trimming took 0 bases from V and 0 from J, leaving 6 bases between them. From germline, CDR1 is MDHEN and CDR2 SYDVKM. The CDR3 has 14 amino acids. The CDR3: CASSLWGSSYEQYF. DNA for the CDR3: TGTGCCAGCAGTTTATGGGGCTCCTCCTACGAGCAGTACTTC.

In DNA form, the CDR3 reads TGCAGTGCTAGTAAGCGGGGCGGCACAGATACGCAGTATTTT. Translation gives CSASKRGGTDTQYF. The gene calls are TRBV20-1 and TRBJ2-3; 7 nucleotides agree with TRBD2. This CDR3 has 14 residues. The V segment lost 3 bases and the J segment 1 base; nucleotides outside the gene matches: 4. The V gene's germline CDR1 is DFQATT and CDR2 SNEGSKA (reference sequence).

The gene calls are TRBV7-6 and TRBJ2-7; 8 positions agree with TRBD1. V gave up 4 bases and J gave up 4 bases; unmatched junction bases: 9. Per the germline V gene, CDR1 is SGHVS and CDR2 is FNYEAQ. The CDR3 loop spans 15 amino acids. CDR3 in amino acids: CASSSRQGTAYEQYF. The CDR3, as DNA: TGTGCCAGCAGCTCTCGACAGGGGACGGCTTACGAGCAGTACTTC. The full variable domain, its missing parts supplied by reference TRBV7-6 and TRBJ2-7, is GAGVSQSPRYKVTKRGQDVALRCDPISGHVSLYWYRQALGQGPEFLTYFNYEAQQDKSGLPNDRFSAERPEGSISTLTIQRTEQRDSAMYRCASSSRQGTAYEQYFGPGTRLTVT.